This TCR beta chain was retrieved from a study of T cells after yellow fever vaccination. Ten or more counts support this clonotype. V gave up 5 bases and J gave up 3 bases, with 14 bases separating them. The germline CDR1 and CDR2 sequences are MNHEY and SVGEGT. The CDR3 covers 14 residues. The study, taken as a whole, reports: When the response was secondary, it was weaker but reached its peak faster, day 5 versus 15. At day 0, almost all vaccine-responding clonotypes escaped detection in the sorted memory subsets. The study re-detected most primary-vaccination clones after the booster (approximately 96% CD4, 88% CD8).

For TCR, cDNA came from 5'RACE template switching, which added a universal primer site and UMIs. TCRdb used MiXCR to reprocess the 5' RACE reads, holding one entry per CDR3 protein. The repertoire has tens of thousands of distinct CDR3 sequences, 5% to 8.5% of them found once; the top ten carry under 25%. The receptor was derived from a man aged 18 to 35 who received the YFV17D yellow fever vaccine. The chain is built from TRBV6-2 or TRBV6-3 and TRBJ2-7; D possibly corresponds to TRBD1 (6 bases). Sequencing used PBMCs, either bulk or a sorted T-cell subset (CD4+, CD8+, memory, or dextramer-sorted; not recorded which), obtained on the day of the first yellow fever vaccination. CDR3 in amino acids: CASSTLTGFYEQYF. CDR3 nucleotides: TGTGCCAGCAGTACGCTCACAGGGTTCTACGAGCAGTACTTC.